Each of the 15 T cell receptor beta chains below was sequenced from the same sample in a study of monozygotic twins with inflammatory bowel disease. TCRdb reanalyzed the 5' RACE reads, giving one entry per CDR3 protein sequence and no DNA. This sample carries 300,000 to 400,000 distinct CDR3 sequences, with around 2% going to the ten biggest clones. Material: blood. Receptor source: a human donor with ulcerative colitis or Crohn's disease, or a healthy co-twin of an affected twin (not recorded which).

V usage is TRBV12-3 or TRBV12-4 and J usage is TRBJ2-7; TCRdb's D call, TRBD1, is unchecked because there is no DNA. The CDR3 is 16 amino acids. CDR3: CASSVGQSGRSYEQYF.

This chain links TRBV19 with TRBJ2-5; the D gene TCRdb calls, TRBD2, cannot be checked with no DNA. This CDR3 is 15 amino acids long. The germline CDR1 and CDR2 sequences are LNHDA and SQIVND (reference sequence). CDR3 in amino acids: CASSIPSGRRETQYF.

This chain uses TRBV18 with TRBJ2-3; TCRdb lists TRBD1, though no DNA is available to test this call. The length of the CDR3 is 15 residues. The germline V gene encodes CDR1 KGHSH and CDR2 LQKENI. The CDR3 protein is CASSLGQSSSDTQYF.

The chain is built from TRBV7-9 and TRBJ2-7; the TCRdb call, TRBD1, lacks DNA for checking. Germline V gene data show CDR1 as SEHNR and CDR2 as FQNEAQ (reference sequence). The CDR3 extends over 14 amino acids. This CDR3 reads CASSRRTGTYEQYF.

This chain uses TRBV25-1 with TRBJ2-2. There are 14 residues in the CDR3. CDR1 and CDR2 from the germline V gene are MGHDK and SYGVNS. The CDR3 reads CASSFLENTGELFF.

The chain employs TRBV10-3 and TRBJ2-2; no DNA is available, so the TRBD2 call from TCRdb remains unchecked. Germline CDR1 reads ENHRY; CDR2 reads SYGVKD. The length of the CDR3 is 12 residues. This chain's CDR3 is CATRRGTGDLFF.

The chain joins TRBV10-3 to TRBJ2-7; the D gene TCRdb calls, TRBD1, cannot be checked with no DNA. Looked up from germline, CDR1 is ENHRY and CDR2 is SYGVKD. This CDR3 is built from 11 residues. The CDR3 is CAIRATAEQYF.

CDR3 protein: CSGTTGVLTSGRVNEQFF. The chain joins TRBV20-1 to TRBJ2-1; there is no DNA to check the TCRdb D call of TRBD2. Germline CDR1 DFQATT, CDR2 SNEGSKA (reference sequence). The CDR3 consists of 18 residues.

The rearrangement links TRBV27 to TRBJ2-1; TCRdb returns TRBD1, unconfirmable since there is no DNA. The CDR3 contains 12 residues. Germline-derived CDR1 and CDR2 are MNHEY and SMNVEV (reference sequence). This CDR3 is CASSPPQGRQFF.

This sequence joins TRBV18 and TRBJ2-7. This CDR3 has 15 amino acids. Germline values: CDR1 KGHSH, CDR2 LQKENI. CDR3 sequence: CASSATASPSYEQYF. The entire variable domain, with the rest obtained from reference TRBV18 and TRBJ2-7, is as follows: NAGVMQNPRHLVRRRGQEARLRCSPMKGHSHVYWYRQLPEEGLKFMVYLQKENIIDESGMPKERFSAEFPKEGPSILRIQQVVRGDSAAYFCASSATASPSYEQYFGPGTRLTVT.

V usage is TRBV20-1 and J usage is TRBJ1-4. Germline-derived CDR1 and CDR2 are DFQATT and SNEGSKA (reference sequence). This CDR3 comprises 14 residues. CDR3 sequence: CSAPPAGGNEKLFF.

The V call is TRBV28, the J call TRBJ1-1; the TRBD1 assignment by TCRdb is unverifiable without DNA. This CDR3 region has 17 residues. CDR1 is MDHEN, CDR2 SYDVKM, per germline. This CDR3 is CASSFSTGFPTGPEAFF.

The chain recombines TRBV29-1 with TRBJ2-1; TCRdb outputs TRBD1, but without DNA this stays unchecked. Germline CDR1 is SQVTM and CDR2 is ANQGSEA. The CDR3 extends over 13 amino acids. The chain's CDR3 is CSVRTGGYNEQFF.

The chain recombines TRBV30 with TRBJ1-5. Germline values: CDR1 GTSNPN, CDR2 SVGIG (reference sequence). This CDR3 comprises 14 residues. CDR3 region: CAWSVTAGNQPQHF. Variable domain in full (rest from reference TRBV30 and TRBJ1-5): SQTIHQWPATLVQPVGSPLSLECTVEGTSNPNLYWYRQAAGRGLQLLFYSVGIGQISSEVPQNLSASRPQDRQFILSSKKLLLSDSGFYLCAWSVTAGNQPQHFGDGTRLSIL.

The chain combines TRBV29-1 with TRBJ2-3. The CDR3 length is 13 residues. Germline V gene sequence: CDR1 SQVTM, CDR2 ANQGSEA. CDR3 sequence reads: CSATSDSTDTQYF.